A single sample gave rise to the 20 T cell receptor beta chains below, sequenced in a study of response to subunit inactivated influenza vaccine. TCRdb passed the RT-PCR reads through MiXCR, listing each CDR3 protein once. The sample carries 550,000 to 800,000 distinct CDR3 sequences, approximately 15% recorded once. The material was PBMCs from blood, obtained 14 days before vaccination. These receptors all come from a man between 45 and 60 years old who received an inactivated influenza vaccine.

This clonotype was seen more than once but under ten times. As DNA, the CDR3 is TGTGCCAGCAGCCACGGACAGGGGACACCTTTATCCACAGATACGCAGTATTTT. Protein product: CASSHGQGTPLSTDTQYF. The chain is built from TRBV28 and TRBJ2-3, with TRBD1 matching 9 bases. The CDR3 contains 18 residues. CDR1 is MDHEN, CDR2 SYDVKM, per germline. V was pared by 6 bases and J by 2 bases, with 15 bases of the junction left unmatched. Using reference TRBV28 and TRBJ2-3 for the parts outside the CDR3, the full variable domain is DVKVTQSSRYLVKRTGEKVFLECVQDMDHENMFWYRQDPGLGLRLIYFSYDVKMKEKGDIPEGYSVSREKKERFSLILESASTNQTSMYLCASSHGQGTPLSTDTQYFGPGTRLTVL.

Only a few counts were recorded for this clonotype. This sequence joins TRBV20-1 and TRBJ2-1; 12 nucleotides agree with TRBD2. CDR1 DFQATT and CDR2 SNEGSKA come from the germline V gene (reference sequence). With 6 bases clipped from V and 6 bases from J, the junction kept 9 bases outside the gene matches. The CDR3 sequence is 15 residues long. The CDR3 region has the DNA TGCAGTGCCAACCCACTAGCGGGAGGTGGCAATGAGCAGTTCTTC. As protein: CSANPLAGGGNEQFF.

The genes are TRBV11-3 and TRBJ1-5, with D unclear. Germline CDR1 reads SGHNT; CDR2 reads YENEEA. The CDR3 contains 11 residues. The V end was cut by 4 bases, the J end by 9 bases, with 7 bases between. The CDR3, as DNA: TGTGCCAGCAGCTGGTCTAGGCCCCAGCATTTT. Residues: CASSWSRPQHF. The entire variable domain, with the rest obtained from reference TRBV11-3 and TRBJ1-5, is as follows: EAGVVQSPRYKIIEKKQPVAFWCNPISGHNTLYWYLQNLGQGPELLIRYENEEAVDDSQLPKDRFSAERLKGVDSTLKIQPAELGDSAVYLCASSWSRPQHFGDGTRLSIL.

This clonotype was detected a few times. The chain has TRBV19 and TRBJ2-3, with TRBD1 as a possible D gene (6 bases). The V end lost 3 bases, the J end lost 1 base, and 14 bases lay between the germline ends. This CDR3 spans 16 amino acids. Germline-derived CDR1 and CDR2 are LNHDA and SQIVND (reference sequence). CDR3 DNA: TGTGCCAGTAGTATCCTCGGGACAATTGGCACAGATACGCAGTATTTT. It yields the protein CASSILGTIGTDTQYF.

This clonotype has more than one count but fewer than ten. V and J are TRBV2 and TRBJ2-1, with D possibly being TRBD1 or TRBD2 (5 bases each). Trimming pared 1 base from V and 7 bases from J, leaving 11 bases between. Per germline, CDR1 SNHLY and CDR2 FYNNEI. The CDR3 spans 14 residues. The DNA of the CDR3 is TGTGCCAGCAGTGAAGAGAGTGGGGGAAATGAGCAGTTCTTC. Amino acid sequence: CASSEESGGNEQFF. Drawing the rest from reference TRBV2 and TRBJ2-1, the complete variable domain is EPEVTQTPSHQVTQMGQEVILRCVPISNHLYFYWYRQILGQKVEFLVSFYNNEISEKSEIFDDQFSVERPDGSNFTLKIRSTKLEDSAMYFCASSEESGGNEQFFGPGTRLTVL.

This clonotype has a count of ten or more. The gene calls are TRBV6-1 and TRBJ2-2; 13 nucleotides line up with TRBD2. This CDR3 spans 15 amino acids. After removal of 5 bases from V and 5 bases from J, the junction contained 2 bases not matched to a gene. CDR1 is MNHNS, CDR2 SASEGT, per germline. The CDR3 is CASSPTSGGTGELFF. The CDR3 DNA reads TGTGCCAGCAGTCCGACTAGCGGGGGGACCGGGGAGCTGTTTTTT.

This chain links TRBV5-1 with TRBJ2-1; D remains unclear. The CDR3 is made up of 15 amino acids. Trimming stripped 0 bases from V and 6 bases from J, with 13 bases between. CDR1 is SGHRS, CDR2 YFSETQ, per germline. The CDR3 DNA sequence: TGCGCCAGCAGCTTGGGCCTTACAAGCCTCAATGAGCAGTTCTTC. Protein sequence: CASSLGLTSLNEQFF.

This clonotype showed up just a few times. The chain carries TRBV6-2 or TRBV6-3 and TRBJ2-7, with TRBD1 matching over 7 bases. V was pared by 2 bases and J by 5 bases, with 21 bases of the junction left unmatched. Germline V lookup: CDR1 MNHEY, CDR2 SVGEGT. The CDR3 has 19 amino acids. For the CDR3, the DNA is TGTGCCAGCAGTTACAAAGTGGGACAGACACCAGTAGGATTTCACGAGCAGTACTTC. Protein product: CASSYKVGQTPVGFHEQYF.

The chain carries TRBV12-3 or TRBV12-4 and TRBJ2-1; 9 bases are a match to TRBD2. This CDR3 contains 16 residues. V was clipped by 5 bases and J by 4 bases; unmatched bases: 9. CDR3 sequence reads: CASSPASGRSYNEQFF. The CDR3 nucleotides read TGTGCCAGCAGTCCCGCCAGCGGGAGGTCATACAATGAGCAGTTCTTC.

This clonotype was found many times. The chain couples TRBV20-1 to TRBJ1-2; D possibly corresponds to TRBD1 (6 bases). This CDR3 comprises 12 residues. V was pared by 4 bases and J by 3 bases, with 9 bases between. Germline loops: CDR1 DFQATT, CDR2 SNEGSKA (reference sequence). As DNA, the CDR3 is TGCAGTGCTACCAGGGGAGACTATGGCTACACCTTC. Protein: CSATRGDYGYTF.

The V call is TRBV4-1, the J call TRBJ1-2; D possibly corresponds to TRBD1 (5 bases). Trimming took off 4 bases at V and 7 bases at J, with 13 bases between the two ends. The germline gives CDR1 MGHRA, CDR2 YSYEKL. There are 13 residues in the CDR3. DNA of the CDR3: TGCGCCAGCAGCCTCGCTAGTGACAGTGGCTACACCTTC. This gives the protein CASSLASDSGYTF.

This clonotype was counted a few times. The chain uses TRBV2 and TRBJ2-5, with TRBD1 matching over 11 bases. The ends lost 4 bases at V and 6 bases at J; junction bases unmatched: 7. Germline V gene lookup returns CDR1 SNHLY and CDR2 FYNNEI. This CDR3 comprises 15 residues. The CDR3 nucleotides read TGTGCCAGCAGTGGTCCCGGGACAGGGGGAAAGACCCAGTACTTC. This codes for CASSGPGTGGKTQYF.

This clonotype was recorded many times. The chain combines TRBV5-1 with TRBJ2-1, with TRBD1 identical over 9 bases. The junction had 6 bases not matched to a gene; V was cut back by 4 bases and J by 4 bases. This CDR3 contains 15 residues. The germline CDR1 and CDR2 sequences are SGHRS and YFSETQ. The CDR3 loop is CASSTRTGAYNEQFF. Written as DNA, the CDR3 is TGCGCCAGCAGCACACGGACAGGGGCGTACAATGAGCAGTTCTTC.

This rearrangement joins TRBV30 to TRBJ2-5; 7 bases are a match to TRBD2. J was trimmed by 5 bases and V by 0 bases; bases with no gene match: 3. The CDR3 covers 13 residues. Germline assignment: CDR1 GTSNPN and CDR2 SVGIG (reference sequence). As DNA, the CDR3 is TGTGCCTGGAGTGTAGTGGGAGGGGAGACCCAGTACTTC. Translating gives CAWSVVGGETQYF.

The table lists this clonotype with many counts. The chain recombines TRBV29-1 with TRBJ1-2; the D is unclear. Trimming removed 3 bases from V and 2 bases from J, with 10 bases in between. CDR3 length: 13 amino acids. Germline values: CDR1 SQVTM, CDR2 ANQGSEA. Here the CDR3 DNA reads TGCAGCGTTGATGGTTTAGCCAACTATGGCTACACCTTC. As protein: CSVDGLANYGYTF.

This sequence joins TRBV20-1 and TRBJ2-1; 8 bases align to TRBD1. The CDR3 has 13 residues. V lost 5 bases and J lost 1; bases outside the gene matches: 1. CDR1 DFQATT and CDR2 SNEGSKA come from the germline V gene (reference sequence). CDR3 coding DNA: TGCAGTGCTGGGACAGGATCCTACAATGAGCAGTTCTTC. Translating gives CSAGTGSYNEQFF.

This chain uses TRBV6-2 or TRBV6-3 with TRBJ2-7, with D perhaps matching TRBD1 (5 bases). The length of the CDR3 is 13 residues. Deletions cut 0 bases from V and 6 bases from J, with 9 bases between. Germline V CDR1 and CDR2: MNHEY, SVGEGT. CDR3 region: CASSYSRGFEQYF. The DNA for the CDR3 is TGTGCCAGCAGTTACTCTAGGGGCTTCGAGCAGTACTTC.

CDR3 in amino acids: CASSLGRSDTQYF. The CDR3 DNA is TGTGCCAGCAGCTTGGGACGGTCAGATACGCAGTATTTT. The V and J genes are TRBV5-6 and TRBJ2-3; unclear D gene. The germline gives CDR1 SGHDT, CDR2 YYEEEE. The CDR3 is 13 amino acids. With 0 bases removed from V and 4 bases from J, the gap between germline ends came to 6 bases.

This clonotype has ten or more counts. The rearrangement uses TRBV12-3 or TRBV12-4 and TRBJ2-7; D call uncertain. The V end lost 2 bases, the J end lost 3 bases, and 14 bases lay between the germline ends. The CDR3 contains 15 residues. The CDR3 reads CASSLRQSPIYEQYF. CDR3 sequence (DNA): TGTGCCAGCAGTTTAAGGCAGAGCCCTATCTACGAGCAGTACTTC.

The chain has TRBV7-9 and TRBJ1-1; no definite D call. The CDR3 is made up of 16 amino acids. The germline gives CDR1 SEHNR, CDR2 FQNEAQ (reference sequence). V lost 0 bases, J lost 3 bases, and 14 bases lay in between. DNA of the CDR3: TGTGCCAGCAGCTTAGCGGAGAAACCTTCGGACACTGAAGCTTTCTTT. This gives the protein CASSLAEKPSDTEAFF.